The 15 T cell receptor beta chains presented below share a single source sample, sequenced in a study of identical twins. TCRdb fed the 5' RACE reads into MiXCR, producing one record per CDR3 protein. There are about 520,000 distinct CDR3 sequences in the sample; roughly 21% occur only once, and around 1% lies in the top ten. The same specimen was also included in a second study, on T cells expressing NK-cell markers.

The sample was CD4+ T cells sorted from blood. These receptors all come from a woman between 18 and 30 years old in good health.

This rearrangement joins TRBV20-1 to TRBJ2-7; 7 bases match TRBD2. Germline V CDR1 and CDR2: DFQATT, SNEGSKA (reference sequence). With 0 bases clipped from V and 3 bases from J, the junction kept 5 bases outside the gene matches. The CDR3 is 14 amino acids. DNA of the CDR3: TGCAGTGCTAGAGATGTCGGGGGGAGCTACGAGCAGTACTTC. Translation gives CSARDVGGSYEQYF.

The chain links TRBV15 to TRBJ2-3, with 7 positions matching TRBD1. Germline V lookup: CDR1 LNHNV, CDR2 YYDKDF (reference sequence). The CDR3 is 16 amino acids. Losses at the gene ends were 0 bases for V and 5 bases for J; bases not matched to a gene: 8. CDR3 protein: CATSRDGSAGGDTQYF. Written as DNA, the CDR3 is TGTGCCACCAGCAGAGATGGGTCCGCAGGGGGAGATACGCAGTATTTT.

This clonotype was seen more than once but under ten times. The CDR3: CASSPRGTQHNSPLHF. The CDR3 DNA follows: TGTGCCAGCTCACCACGTGGGACACAGCATAATTCACCCCTCCACTTT. The chain is built from TRBV18 and TRBJ1-6; D may be TRBD1 (6 bases). CDR1 and CDR2 from the germline V gene are KGHSH and LQKENI. This CDR3 comprises 16 residues. The ends were cut back, 1 base at V and 5 bases at J, with 12 bases in the middle.

The rearrangement links TRBV29-1 to TRBJ2-7, with 10 bases fitting TRBD2. This CDR3 region has 18 residues. V lost 8 bases, J lost 1 base, and 20 bases stayed unmatched. CDR1 and CDR2 (germline): SQVTM, ANQGSEA. The CDR3 DNA reads TGCAGCCTCATCTTGGCTAGCGGGAGTGTTCTTGGTTCCTACGAGCAGTACTTC. This sequence encodes CSLILASGSVLGSYEQYF.

The chain carries TRBV6-1 and TRBJ2-7; 14 nucleotides align to TRBD2. The CDR3 has 17 residues. In germline, CDR1 is MNHNS, CDR2 SASEGT. V gave up 7 bases and J gave up 4 bases; unmatched junction bases: 12. CDR3 DNA: TGTGCCAGCAAGACCCAAAGACTAGCGGGGGGGCAATACGAGCAGTACTTC. Translating it yields CASKTQRLAGGQYEQYF.

In this sample, this clonotype turned up many times. J is TRBJ1-2 and V is TRBV6-2 or TRBV6-3; D ambiguous. This CDR3 spans 14 amino acids. Trimming removed 0 bases from V and 2 bases from J, with 7 bases in between. The germline V gene has CDR1 MNHEY and CDR2 SVGEGT. Here the CDR3 DNA reads TGTGCCAGCAGTTACTCGATAGGGAACTATGGCTACACCTTC. Its translation: CASSYSIGNYGYTF.

This clonotype was counted only a few times. The chain employs TRBV7-9 and TRBJ2-1, with a possible D match to TRBD1 (6 bases). Germline V gene data show CDR1 as SEHNR and CDR2 as FQNEAQ (reference sequence). The CDR3 is 15 residues long. V was trimmed by 5 bases and J by 0 bases, leaving 11 bases between them. CDR3 loop: CASSQGRSSYNEQFF. DNA of the CDR3: TGTGCCAGCAGCCAGGGGCGGAGCTCCTACAATGAGCAGTTCTTC. The variable domain in full, completed from reference TRBV7-9 and TRBJ2-1, reads DTGVSQNPRHKITKRGQNVTFRCDPISEHNRLYWYRQTLGQGPEFLTYFQNEAQLEKSRLLSDRFSAERPKGSFSTLEIQRTEQGDSAMYLCASSQGRSSYNEQFFGPGTRLTVL.

There are a few counts of this clonotype. The rearrangement uses TRBV11-2 and TRBJ2-7; TRBD2 matches at 8 bases. CDR1 and CDR2 (germline): SGHAT, FQNNGV. CDR3 size: 14 residues. After removal of 1 base from V and 6 bases from J, the junction contained 5 bases not matched to a gene. Here the CDR3 DNA reads TGTGCCAGCAGCTTAGGGAGCAGCGGGGGCGAGCAGTACTTC. It translates to CASSLGSSGGEQYF.

The sample holds one count of this clonotype. The chain is built from TRBV6-5 and TRBJ2-7; TRBD2 is a possible D gene (5 bases). Trimming pared 0 bases from V and 3 bases from J, leaving 12 bases between. Germline loops: CDR1 MNHEY, CDR2 SVGAGI. CDR3 length: 15 amino acids. The CDR3 coding sequence is TGTGCCAGCAGTTACTCGTGGGAGCTCCGCTACGAGCAGTACTTC. The encoded protein is CASSYSWELRYEQYF.

The rearrangement links TRBV3-1 to TRBJ1-1; D is unclear. CDR1 and CDR2 from the germline V gene are LGHDT and YNNKEL (reference sequence). The CDR3 totals 14 residues. V was pared by 3 bases and J by 1 base, with 9 bases between. The CDR3 DNA reads TGTGCCAGCAGCCAGCTTAGTACGAACACTGAAGCTTTCTTT. It is translated as CASSQLSTNTEAFF.

The table lists this clonotype with a few counts. The chain joins TRBV7-9 to TRBJ2-3; 7 nucleotides match TRBD1. CDR3 length: 14 residues. Looked up from germline, CDR1 is SEHNR and CDR2 is FQNEAQ (reference sequence). Trimming at V came to 7 bases and at J to 5 bases, leaving 9 bases not matched to a gene. CDR3 nucleotide sequence: TGTGCCAGCAACCCGACAGGGCGAGAAGATACGCAGTATTTT. Translating it yields CASNPTGREDTQYF.

This clonotype has just a few counts. V and J are TRBV7-2 and TRBJ2-2, with D perhaps TRBD1 (5 bases). The V end lost 0 bases, the J end lost 11 bases, and 10 bases lay between the germline ends. In germline, CDR1 is SGHTA, CDR2 FQGNSA. This CDR3 has 13 amino acids. In DNA form, the CDR3 reads TGTGCCAGCAGCTTAGCCAGGGAAGGAGAGCTGTTTTTT. Translation gives CASSLAREGELFF. Together with reference TRBV7-2 and TRBJ2-2, the CDR3 gives the full variable domain: GAGVSQSPSNKVTEKGKDVELRCDPISGHTALYWYRQSLGQGLEFLIYFQGNSAPDKSGLPSDRFSAERTGGSVSTLTIQRTQQEDSAVYLCASSLAREGELFFGEGSRLTVL.

The rearrangement uses TRBV7-8 and TRBJ2-1; TRBD1 might be the D (5 bases). Per the germline V gene, CDR1 is SGHVS and CDR2 is FQNEAQ. V lost 5 bases to trimming and J lost 6 bases, with 14 bases between them. This CDR3 spans 14 amino acids. The CDR3 region has the DNA TGTGCCAGCAGCCAGTACGACAGCCTCAATGAGCAGTTCTTC. Its translation is CASSQYDSLNEQFF. The entire variable domain, with the rest obtained from reference TRBV7-8 and TRBJ2-1, is as follows: GAGVSQSPRYKVAKRGQDVALRCDPISGHVSLFWYQQALGQGPEFLTYFQNEAQLDKSGLPSDRFFAERPEGSVSTLKIQRTQQEDSAVYLCASSQYDSLNEQFFGPGTRLTVL.

The V call is TRBV10-3, the J call TRBJ2-7; the D gene is possibly TRBD1 (6 bases). CDR1 ENHRY and CDR2 SYGVKD come from the germline V gene. This CDR3 comprises 14 residues. Trimming took off 10 bases at V and 0 bases at J, with 16 bases between the two ends. The CDR3 nucleotides are TGTGCCACGGCACCGGACAGTTACTCCTACGAGCAGTACTTC. Its translation is CATAPDSYSYEQYF.

This rearrangement joins TRBV7-2 to TRBJ2-5; 9 nucleotides match TRBD2. The CDR3 has 14 residues. The V gene's germline CDR1 is SGHTA and CDR2 FQGNSA. Trimming took 3 bases from V and 9 from J; bases not matched to a gene: 8. The CDR3 DNA is TGTGCCAGCAGCTTCCAGCGGGGGGACGGGGCCCAGTACTTC. Translated, it gives CASSFQRGDGAQYF. Complete variable domain (other parts from reference TRBV7-2 and TRBJ2-5): GAGVSQSPSNKVTEKGKDVELRCDPISGHTALYWYRQSLGQGLEFLIYFQGNSAPDKSGLPSDRFSAERTGGSVSTLTIQRTQQEDSAVYLCASSFQRGDGAQYFGPGTRLLVL.